A single T cell receptor (beta chain) is shown here with its context. This entry comes from a study of blood T cell repertoires in COVID-19. Clones were read by immunoSEQ multiplex PCR, and TCRdb kept only the in-frame ones, dropping some. The profile shows 85,000 to 110,000 clones, about 87% of them singletons. This receptor was taken from a human donor in a cohort sampled during active or convalescent COVID-19. Input material: peripheral blood.

CDR3 bases: TGTGCCAGCAGTGAATATACTGGCAGGGGGCTTGGCTACACCTTC. Translation gives CASSEYTGRGLGYTF. The chain carries TRBV25-1 and TRBJ1-2; 8 positions match TRBD1. Germline CDR1 reads MGHDK; CDR2 reads SYGVNS. This CDR3 is 15 amino acids long. V dropped 0 bases and J dropped 7; count of bases not matched to a gene: 7.